One and the same sample provided the 13 T cell receptor beta chains below, sequenced in a study of blood T cell repertoires in COVID-19. Some clones are missing from TCRdb's copy, which holds only in-frame ones; the method was immunoSEQ multiplex PCR. The sample holds fewer than 350,000 clones; roughly 85% are singletons and the top ten take roughly 2.3%. Sequenced material: PBMCs or T cells enriched from blood (not recorded which). The receptors were sampled from a man in his thirties or forties who had recovered from COVID-19.

The V gene is TRBV4-1, the J gene TRBJ2-3; 12 bases align to TRBD2. This CDR3 comprises 15 residues. Germline lookup yields CDR1 MGHRA and CDR2 YSYEKL. V dropped 0 bases and J dropped 12; count of bases not matched to a gene: 7. The CDR3 region has the DNA TGCGCCAGCAGCCAAGATGCTAGCGGGGGGGTAAAACAGTATTTT. Translated, it gives CASSQDASGGVKQYF.

J is TRBJ2-1 and V is TRBV14, with D possibly TRBD1 on 5 matching bases. CDR1 SGHDN and CDR2 FVKESK come from the germline V gene. Trimming removed 1 base at V and 2 bases at J, with 24 bases between. The CDR3 has 20 residues. CDR3 sequence reads: CASSQGKTVWGIRAYNEQFF. The DNA of the CDR3 is TGTGCCAGCAGCCAAGGCAAAACGGTTTGGGGCATCAGGGCCTACAATGAGCAGTTCTTC.

This chain uses TRBV5-1 with TRBJ2-1, with 11 bases identical to TRBD1. CDR3 length: 17 amino acids. After removal of 5 bases from V and 5 bases from J, the junction contained 12 bases not matched to a gene. Germline CDR1 is SGHRS and CDR2 is YFSETQ. Here the CDR3 reads CASRRTPGQGGNNEQFF. The DNA of the CDR3 is TGCGCCAGCAGGCGAACGCCGGGACAGGGGGGAAACAATGAGCAGTTCTTC.

This sequence joins TRBV18 and TRBJ1-1, with D uncertain. The germline V gene encodes CDR1 KGHSH and CDR2 LQKENI. The ends were cut back, 2 bases at V and 5 bases at J, with 15 bases in the middle. The CDR3 is 15 amino acids. The CDR3 DNA reads TGTGCCAGCTCACCAAGAAAGGCAGCGGAGACTGAAGCTTTCTTT. Protein sequence: CASSPRKAAETEAFF.

Here the CDR3 reads CASSKLGGGRLGPNTEAFF. CDR3 in DNA: TGTGCCAGCAGCAAACTGGGCGGGGGCCGTCTGGGACCGAACACTGAAGCTTTCTTT. This sequence joins TRBV21-1 and TRBJ1-1. TRBV21-1 is termed a pseudogene. There are 19 residues in the CDR3.

The chain carries TRBV11-2 and TRBJ2-2; TRBD2 matches at 7 bases. After removal of 5 bases from V and 6 bases from J, the junction contained 9 bases not matched to a gene. The CDR3 is 15 amino acids. Germline V gives CDR1 SGHAT, CDR2 FQNNGV. The CDR3 region is CASSQTSGVSGELFF. The CDR3 nucleotides are TGTGCCAGCAGCCAGACAAGCGGGGTCTCCGGGGAGCTGTTTTTT.

The rearrangement joins TRBV19 to TRBJ1-2; D is uncertain. Trimming removed 3 bases from V and 4 bases from J, with 9 bases in between. Germline CDR1 is LNHDA and CDR2 is SQIVND (reference sequence). The CDR3 totals 13 residues. CDR3 residues: CASSMRRPYGYTF. CDR3 nucleotides: TGTGCCAGTAGTATGCGGAGACCCTATGGCTACACCTTC. Combining the CDR3 with reference TRBV19 and TRBJ1-2 gives the whole variable domain DGGITQSPKYLFRKEGQNVTLSCEQNLNHDAMYWYRQDPGQGLRLIYYSQIVNDFQKGDIAEGYSVSREKKESFPLTVTSAQKNPTAFYLCASSMRRPYGYTFGSGTRLTVV.

The chain links TRBV27 to TRBJ2-1; the D gene is possibly TRBD1 (7 bases). Germline values: CDR1 MNHEY, CDR2 SMNVEV (reference sequence). V was pared by 7 bases and J by 10 bases, with 17 bases between. CDR3 length: 13 residues. CDR3 sequence: CASTSNAGGEQFF. For the CDR3, the DNA is TGTGCCAGCACTTCAAATGCAGGGGGGGAGCAGTTCTTC.

The chain links TRBV2 to TRBJ1-2; 8 bases match TRBD1. V lost 9 bases and J lost 3; bases outside the gene matches: 6. The length of the CDR3 is 13 residues. The germline V gene has CDR1 SNHLY and CDR2 FYNNEI. The CDR3, as DNA: TGTGCCAGTCGGACAGGGCCTGACTATGGCTACACCTTC. Encoded protein: CASRTGPDYGYTF.

V and J are TRBV3-1 (or the pseudogene TRBV3-2) and TRBJ1-1; D unclear. Germline-derived CDR1 and CDR2 are LGHDT and YNNKEL (reference sequence). The length of the CDR3 is 12 residues. Trimming stripped 3 bases from V and 6 bases from J, with 8 bases between. DNA of the CDR3: TGTGCCAGCAGCCAGTCCCAGGCTGAAGCTTTCTTT. Its protein product is CASSQSQAEAFF.

The V gene is TRBV11-2, the J gene TRBJ2-2, with D unresolved. V was pared by 5 bases and J by 5 bases, with 9 bases between. Germline loops: CDR1 SGHAT, CDR2 FQNNGV. The length of the CDR3 is 13 residues. CDR3 sequence (DNA): TGTGCCAGCAGCCCCCCCAGGACCGGGGAGCTGTTTTTT. Protein: CASSPPRTGELFF.

The chain combines TRBV19 with TRBJ1-2; 9 bases align to TRBD1. Germline trimming cut 4 bases from V and 1 base from J; bases unmatched to any gene: 7. There are 16 residues in the CDR3. Per the germline V gene, CDR1 is LNHDA and CDR2 is SQIVND (reference sequence). The CDR3 region is CASSRGQGFLNYGYTF. The CDR3 nucleotides read TGTGCCAGTAGTAGAGGACAGGGGTTCCTTAACTATGGCTACACCTTC.

As concerns this clone: Other DNA sequences of this sample code for an identical CDR3. V usage is TRBV6-4 and J usage is TRBJ2-3; TRBD2 is a possible D gene (6 bases). Germline V gives CDR1 MRHNA, CDR2 SNTAGT. The CDR3 has 14 residues. Trimming shortened V by 3 bases and J by 3 bases, and 10 bases separated the two germline ends. CDR3 sequence reads: CASSEGGTTDTQYF. Here the CDR3 DNA reads TGTGCCAGCAGTGAGGGGGGTACGACAGATACGCAGTATTTT.